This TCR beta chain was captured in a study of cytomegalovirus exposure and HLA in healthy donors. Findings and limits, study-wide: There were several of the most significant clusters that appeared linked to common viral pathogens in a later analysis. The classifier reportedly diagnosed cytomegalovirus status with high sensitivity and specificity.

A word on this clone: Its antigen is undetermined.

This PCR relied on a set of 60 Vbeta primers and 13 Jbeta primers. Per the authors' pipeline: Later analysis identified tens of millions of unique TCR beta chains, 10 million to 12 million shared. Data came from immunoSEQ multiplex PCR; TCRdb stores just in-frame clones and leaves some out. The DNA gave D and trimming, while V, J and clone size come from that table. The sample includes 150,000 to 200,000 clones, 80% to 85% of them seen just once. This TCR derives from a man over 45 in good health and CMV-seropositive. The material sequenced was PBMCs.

For the CDR3, the DNA is TGTGCCAGCAGCCTCCCCGGCGGCTACGAGCAGTACTTC. This gives the protein CASSLPGGYEQYF. The chain carries TRBV7-2 and TRBJ2-7, with D unclear. V was trimmed by 5 bases and J by 3 bases, leaving 11 bases between them. CDR1 and CDR2 from the germline V gene are SGHTA and FQGNSA. The CDR3 contains 13 residues.